This T cell receptor beta chain derives from a study of cytomegalovirus exposure and HLA in healthy donors. Study context: In an earlier analysis, almost 120 million unique TCR beta sequences were found from approximately 190 million T cells.

The donors were healthy bone marrow donors. From germline, CDR1 is SGHVS and CDR2 FQNEAQ. This CDR3 contains 13 residues. V was pared by 5 bases and J by 7 bases, with 7 bases of the junction left unmatched. 13 Jbeta primers and 60 Vbeta primers were used for the PCR. Methods used by the authors: Later, some 75 million unique TCR beta chains were counted in an analysis, and approximately 10 million of them were shared. Data came from immunoSEQ multiplex PCR; TCRdb stores just in-frame clones and leaves some out. That table furnishes V, J and clone size, whereas the DNA furnished D and trimming. The sample contains over 150,000 clones, about four fifths of which appear only once.

V is TRBV7-8 and J is TRBJ2-7; 8 bases map to TRBD1. Specimen: PBMCs. The TCR comes from a male donor in good health and CMV-seropositive. Written as DNA, the CDR3 is TGTGCCAGCAGCCAAGACAGGGGACGGGAGCAGTACTTC. It encodes CASSQDRGREQYF.